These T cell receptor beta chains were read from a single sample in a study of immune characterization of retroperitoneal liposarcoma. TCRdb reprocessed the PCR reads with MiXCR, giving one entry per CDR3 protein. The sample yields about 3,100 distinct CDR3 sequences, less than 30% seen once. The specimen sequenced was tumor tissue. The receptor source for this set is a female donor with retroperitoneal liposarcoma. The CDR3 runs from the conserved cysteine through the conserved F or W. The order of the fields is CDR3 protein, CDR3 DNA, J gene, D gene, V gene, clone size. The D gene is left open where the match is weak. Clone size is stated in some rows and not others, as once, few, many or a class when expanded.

CDR3 protein: CASSESTGTAFF; CDR3 DNA: TGCGCCAGCAGTGAGTCCACCGGGACGGCCTTCTTC; J gene: TRBJ2-1; D gene: -; V gene: TRBV10-1; clone size: medium-sized
CDR3 protein: CASSLVDHYNEQFF; CDR3 DNA: TGTGCCAGCAGCTTAGTGGACCACTACAATGAGCAGTTCTTC; J gene: TRBJ2-1; D gene: -; V gene: TRBV7-6; clone size: -
CDR3 protein: CVSKELGNEQFF; CDR3 DNA: TGTGTCTCAAAGGAGCTAGGAAATGAGCAGTTCTTC; J gene: TRBJ2-1; D gene: -; V gene: TRBV27; clone size: -
CDR3 protein: CASRRDRESSYEQYF; CDR3 DNA: TGTGCCAGCAGGAGGGACAGGGAGAGCTCCTACGAGCAGTACTTC; J gene: TRBJ2-7; D gene: TRBD1; V gene: TRBV6-6; clone size: few
CDR3 protein: CASRKNTGTSGSSYNEQFF; CDR3 DNA: TGTGCCAGCAGGAAAAATACCGGGACTAGCGGGAGCTCCTACAATGAGCAGTTCTTC; J gene: TRBJ2-1; D gene: TRBD2; V gene: TRBV11-2; clone size: many
CDR3 protein: CASSSRSGAEQFF; CDR3 DNA: TGTGCCAGCAGCTCCCGCAGCGGGGCTGAGCAGTTCTTC; J gene: TRBJ2-1; D gene: TRBD2; V gene: TRBV11-3; clone size: -
CDR3 protein: CASSLGYREAQETQFF; CDR3 DNA: TGTGCCAGCAGTCTCGGATATCGGGAGGCTCAAGAGACCCAGTTCTTC; J gene: TRBJ2-1; D gene: TRBD2; V gene: TRBV27; clone size: medium-sized
CDR3 protein: CASSDGPPGLYEQYF; CDR3 DNA: TGTGCCAGCAGTGACGGACCGCCTGGCCTCTACGAGCAGTACTTC; J gene: TRBJ2-7; D gene: -; V gene: TRBV6-1; clone size: many
CDR3 protein: CASTKGPGFPSGANVLTF; CDR3 DNA: TGCGCCAGCACTAAAGGCCCAGGGTTTCCCTCTGGGGCCAACGTCCTGACTTTC; J gene: TRBJ2-6; D gene: -; V gene: TRBV10-2; clone size: large
CDR3 protein: CASSEEYLAGFNNEQYF; CDR3 DNA: TGTGCCAGCAGTGAAGAGTACCTAGCGGGATTTAACAATGAGCAGTACTTC; J gene: TRBJ2-5; D gene: TRBD2; V gene: TRBV6-1; clone size: medium-sized
CDR3 protein: CASSLRDTQYF; CDR3 DNA: TGTGCCAGCAGTTTAAGAGATACGCAGTATTTT; J gene: TRBJ2-3; D gene: -; V gene: TRBV12-3/TRBV12-4; clone size: hyperexpanded
CDR3 protein: CASSLPSALKLYSNQPQHF; CDR3 DNA: TGTGCCAGCAGCTTACCGTCGGCCCTCAAGCTATATAGCAATCAGCCCCAGCATTTT; J gene: TRBJ1-5; D gene: -; V gene: TRBV11-2; clone size: few
CDR3 protein: CASSYTTSGYEQYF; CDR3 DNA: TGCGCCAGCAGCTATACGACTAGCGGCTACGAGCAGTACTTC; J gene: TRBJ2-7; D gene: TRBD2; V gene: TRBV5-1; clone size: many
CDR3 protein: CASSPDREPLAYEQFF; CDR3 DNA: TGTGCCAGCTCCCCCGACAGGGAGCCCTTGGCCTACGAGCAGTTCTTC; J gene: TRBJ2-1; D gene: TRBD1; V gene: TRBV18; clone size: few
CDR3 protein: CASSLTGDTQYF; CDR3 DNA: TGTGCCAGCAGCTTAACAGGGGATACGCAGTATTTT; J gene: TRBJ2-3; D gene: -; V gene: TRBV7-3; clone size: few
CDR3 protein: CASSQGVSGELFF; CDR3 DNA: TGCGCCAGCAGCCAAGGAGTCAGCGGGGAGCTGTTTTTT; J gene: TRBJ2-2; D gene: -; V gene: TRBV4-1; clone size: -
CDR3 protein: CASSEGGNYGYTF; CDR3 DNA: TGTGCCAGCAGTGAAGGGGGGAACTATGGCTACACCTTC; J gene: TRBJ1-2; D gene: -; V gene: TRBV25-1; clone size: medium-sized
CDR3 protein: CASSETPPPEQYF; CDR3 DNA: TGCGCCAGCAGTGAAACACCTCCCCCCGAGCAGTACTTC; J gene: TRBJ2-7; D gene: -; V gene: TRBV10-2; clone size: large
CDR3 protein: CASSERVLAGVNEQFF; CDR3 DNA: TGTGCCAGCAGTGAAAGGGTGCTAGCGGGAGTGAATGAGCAGTTCTTC; J gene: TRBJ2-1; D gene: TRBD2; V gene: TRBV6-1; clone size: -
CDR3 protein: CATKAGGGSMYEQYF; CDR3 DNA: TGTGCCACCAAAGCGGGAGGGGGGTCTATGTACGAGCAGTACTTC; J gene: TRBJ2-7; D gene: TRBD2; V gene: TRBV27; clone size: -
CDR3 protein: CASSKIRVGKVETQYF; CDR3 DNA: TGTGCCAGCAGCAAAATCAGGGTTGGGAAGGTGGAGACCCAGTACTTC; J gene: TRBJ2-5; D gene: -; V gene: TRBV14; clone size: -
CDR3 protein: CASREPGQGVEQFF; CDR3 DNA: TGTGCCAGCAGGGAACCGGGACAGGGAGTCGAGCAGTTCTTC; J gene: TRBJ2-1; D gene: TRBD1; V gene: TRBV6-1; clone size: -
CDR3 protein: CASSLAGGVNEQFF; CDR3 DNA: TGTGCCAGCAGTTTAGCGGGAGGGGTCAATGAGCAGTTCTTC; J gene: TRBJ2-1; D gene: TRBD2; V gene: TRBV12-3/TRBV12-4; clone size: few
CDR3 protein: CASSEGQGPNTEAFF; CDR3 DNA: TGCGCCAGCAGTGAGGGACAAGGACCGAACACTGAAGCTTTCTTT; J gene: TRBJ1-1; D gene: -; V gene: TRBV10-1; clone size: few
CDR3 protein: CASGLVQVRSNEQFF; CDR3 DNA: TGTGCTAGTGGTTTGGTACAGGTGAGGAGCAATGAGCAGTTCTTC; J gene: TRBJ2-1; D gene: -; V gene: TRBV12-5; clone size: many
CDR3 protein: CASTEDGGPSYNEQYF; CDR3 DNA: TGTGCCAGCACCGAAGACGGGGGGCCCTCCTACAATGAGCAGTACTTC; J gene: TRBJ2-4; D gene: -; V gene: TRBV11-1; clone size: -
CDR3 protein: CASSRRDSHYEQFF; CDR3 DNA: TGTGCCAGCAGCCGACGGGACAGCCATTATGAGCAGTTCTTC; J gene: TRBJ2-1; D gene: TRBD1; V gene: TRBV6-1; clone size: -
CDR3 protein: CAWKGSGNTIYF; CDR3 DNA: TGTGCCTGGAAGGGTTCTGGAAACACCATATATTTT; J gene: TRBJ1-3; D gene: -; V gene: TRBV30; clone size: -
CDR3 protein: CASSYSSLAGGRYEQFF; CDR3 DNA: TGTGCCAGCAGTTACTCGTCCTTGGCCGGGGGGCGCTACGAGCAGTTCTTC; J gene: TRBJ2-1; D gene: -; V gene: TRBV6-2/TRBV6-3; clone size: few
CDR3 protein: CASSSSGTGTYEQFF; CDR3 DNA: TGTGCCAGCAGTTCCTCCGGGACAGGGACCTACGAGCAGTTCTTC; J gene: TRBJ2-1; D gene: TRBD1; V gene: TRBV6-1; clone size: -
CDR3 protein: CASSVMEGLLGNTIYF; CDR3 DNA: TGTGCCAGCAGTGTTATGGAGGGTTTACTCGGAAACACCATATATTTT; J gene: TRBJ1-3; D gene: -; V gene: TRBV6-1; clone size: -
CDR3 protein: CASSDGAGGYNEQFF; CDR3 DNA: TGTGCCAGCAGTGATGGAGCGGGAGGTTACAATGAGCAGTTCTTC; J gene: TRBJ2-1; D gene: TRBD2; V gene: TRBV6-1; clone size: medium-sized
CDR3 protein: CASREGGLEDEQYF; CDR3 DNA: TGTGCCAGCAGAGAGGGGGGGTTAGAGGACGAGCAGTACTTC; J gene: TRBJ2-7; D gene: -; V gene: TRBV6-1; clone size: large
CDR3 protein: CASSSGLATHQYF; CDR3 DNA: TGTGCCAGCAGTTCGGGACTCGCGACCCACCAGTACTTC; J gene: TRBJ2-5; D gene: -; V gene: TRBV27; clone size: many
CDR3 protein: CASSLDGHQETQYF; CDR3 DNA: TGTGCCAGCAGCTTAGACGGGCACCAAGAGACCCAGTACTTC; J gene: TRBJ2-5; D gene: -; V gene: TRBV7-6; clone size: few
CDR3 protein: CASSYRESNTEAFF; CDR3 DNA: TGTGCCAGCAGTTACCGGGAAAGTAACACTGAAGCTTTCTTT; J gene: TRBJ1-1; D gene: -; V gene: TRBV6-6; clone size: medium-sized
CDR3 protein: CASSSQGVRNTEAFF; CDR3 DNA: TGTGCCAGCAGTTCGCAGGGGGTGCGGAACACTGAAGCTTTCTTT; J gene: TRBJ1-1; D gene: TRBD1; V gene: TRBV6-1; clone size: large
CDR3 protein: CASFAPAGSEQYF; CDR3 DNA: TGTGCCAGCTTCGCACCCGCCGGCAGTGAGCAGTATTTT; J gene: TRBJ2-3; D gene: -; V gene: TRBV6-1; clone size: -
CDR3 protein: CASRDRQNIQYF; CDR3 DNA: TGTGCCAGCAGGGACAGACAAAACATTCAGTACTTC; J gene: TRBJ2-4; D gene: -; V gene: TRBV12-3/TRBV12-4; clone size: few
CDR3 protein: CASSTSWSSGSMYTQYF; CDR3 DNA: TGTGCCAGCAGTACATCCTGGTCTAGCGGGAGTATGTATACGCAGTATTTT; J gene: TRBJ2-3; D gene: TRBD2; V gene: TRBV27; clone size: medium-sized
CDR3 protein: CASSAGDTAYNEQYF; CDR3 DNA: TGTGCCAGCAGCGCCGGGGACACGGCCTACAATGAGCAGTACTTC; J gene: TRBJ2-7; D gene: -; V gene: TRBV7-2; clone size: many
CDR3 protein: CASSESIAGYNEQFF; CDR3 DNA: TGCGCCAGCAGTGAGTCTATTGCGGGATACAATGAGCAGTTCTTC; J gene: TRBJ2-1; D gene: -; V gene: TRBV10-1; clone size: many
CDR3 protein: CASSYSNTRASDTQYF; CDR3 DNA: TGTGCCAGCAGTTACTCGAACACTAGAGCCTCGGATACGCAGTATTTT; J gene: TRBJ2-3; D gene: -; V gene: TRBV6-5; clone size: few
CDR3 protein: CAIQVPNYGYTF; CDR3 DNA: TGTGCCATACAGGTACCCAACTATGGCTACACCTTC; J gene: TRBJ1-2; D gene: -; V gene: TRBV10-3; clone size: -
CDR3 protein: CASSPPTSGTNEQFF; CDR3 DNA: TGTGCCAGCAGTCCTCCGACTAGCGGGACGAATGAGCAGTTCTTC; J gene: TRBJ2-1; D gene: TRBD2; V gene: TRBV6-1; clone size: -
CDR3 protein: CASSQVAGGPYNEQYF; CDR3 DNA: TGTGCCAGCAGCCAAGTTGCGGGAGGGCCATACAATGAGCAGTACTTC; J gene: TRBJ2-5; D gene: TRBD2; V gene: TRBV3-1; clone size: -
CDR3 protein: CASSSGMNTEAFF; CDR3 DNA: TGTGCCAGCAGCTCGGGGATGAACACTGAAGCTTTCTTT; J gene: TRBJ1-1; D gene: -; V gene: TRBV7-2; clone size: medium-sized
CDR3 protein: CASSVLAGGRNEQFF; CDR3 DNA: TGCGCCAGCAGCGTACTAGCGGGAGGGCGAAATGAGCAGTTCTTC; J gene: TRBJ2-1; D gene: TRBD2; V gene: TRBV5-1; clone size: -
CDR3 protein: CASSRRPGGQETQYF; CDR3 DNA: TGCGCCAGCAGCCGCCGGCCGGGAGGGCAAGAGACCCAGTACTTC; J gene: TRBJ2-5; D gene: TRBD2; V gene: TRBV4-1; clone size: few
CDR3 protein: CASRPTGGGGELFF; CDR3 DNA: TGTGCCAGTAGGCCCACAGGGGGCGGCGGGGAGCTGTTTTTT; J gene: TRBJ2-2; D gene: TRBD1; V gene: TRBV19; clone size: few
CDR3 protein: CASGEGLAGPDTQYF; CDR3 DNA: TGTGCCAGCGGGGAGGGACTAGCGGGCCCCGATACGCAGTATTTT; J gene: TRBJ2-3; D gene: TRBD2; V gene: TRBV6-1; clone size: medium-sized
CDR3 protein: CASSVQAFSGNTIYF; CDR3 DNA: TGTGCCAGCAGTGTACAGGCGTTCTCTGGAAACACCATATATTTT; J gene: TRBJ1-3; D gene: -; V gene: TRBV6-1; clone size: few
CDR3 protein: CASSLDGPEQFF; CDR3 DNA: TGTGCCAGCAGCTTAGACGGGCCTGAGCAGTTCTTC; J gene: TRBJ2-1; D gene: -; V gene: TRBV7-8; clone size: many
CDR3 protein: CATGQGALYEQYF; CDR3 DNA: TGTGCCACCGGACAGGGGGCGCTTTACGAGCAGTACTTC; J gene: TRBJ2-7; D gene: TRBD1; V gene: TRBV27; clone size: large
CDR3 protein: CASSLERGVSNEQFF; CDR3 DNA: TGTGCCAGCAGCTTAGAGAGAGGGGTAAGCAATGAGCAGTTCTTC; J gene: TRBJ2-1; D gene: -; V gene: TRBV7-2; clone size: few
CDR3 protein: CASSLTGAKNIQYF; CDR3 DNA: TGTGCCAGCAGCTTGACAGGGGCCAAAAACATTCAGTACTTC; J gene: TRBJ2-4; D gene: TRBD1; V gene: TRBV12-3/TRBV12-4; clone size: few
CDR3 protein: CASGTNLNEQYF; CDR3 DNA: TGTGCCAGCGGGACTAACTTGAATGAGCAGTACTTC; J gene: TRBJ2-5; D gene: TRBD2; V gene: TRBV6-1; clone size: medium-sized